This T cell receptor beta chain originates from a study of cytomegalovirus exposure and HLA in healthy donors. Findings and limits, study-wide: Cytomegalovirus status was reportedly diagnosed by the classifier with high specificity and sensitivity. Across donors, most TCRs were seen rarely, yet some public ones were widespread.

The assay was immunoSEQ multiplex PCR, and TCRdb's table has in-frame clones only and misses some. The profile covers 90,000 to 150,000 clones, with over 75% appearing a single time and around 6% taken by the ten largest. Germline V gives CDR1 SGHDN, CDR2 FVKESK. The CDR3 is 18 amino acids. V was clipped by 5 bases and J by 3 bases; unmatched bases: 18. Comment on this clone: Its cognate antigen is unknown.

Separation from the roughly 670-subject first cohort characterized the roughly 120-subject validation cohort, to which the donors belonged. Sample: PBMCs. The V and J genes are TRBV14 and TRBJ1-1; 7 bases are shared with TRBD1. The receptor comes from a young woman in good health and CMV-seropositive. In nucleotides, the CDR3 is TGTGCCAGCAGCAAAGGCCAAACTAACAGGGGACCCCACACTGAAGCTTTCTTT. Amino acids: CASSKGQTNRGPHTEAFF.